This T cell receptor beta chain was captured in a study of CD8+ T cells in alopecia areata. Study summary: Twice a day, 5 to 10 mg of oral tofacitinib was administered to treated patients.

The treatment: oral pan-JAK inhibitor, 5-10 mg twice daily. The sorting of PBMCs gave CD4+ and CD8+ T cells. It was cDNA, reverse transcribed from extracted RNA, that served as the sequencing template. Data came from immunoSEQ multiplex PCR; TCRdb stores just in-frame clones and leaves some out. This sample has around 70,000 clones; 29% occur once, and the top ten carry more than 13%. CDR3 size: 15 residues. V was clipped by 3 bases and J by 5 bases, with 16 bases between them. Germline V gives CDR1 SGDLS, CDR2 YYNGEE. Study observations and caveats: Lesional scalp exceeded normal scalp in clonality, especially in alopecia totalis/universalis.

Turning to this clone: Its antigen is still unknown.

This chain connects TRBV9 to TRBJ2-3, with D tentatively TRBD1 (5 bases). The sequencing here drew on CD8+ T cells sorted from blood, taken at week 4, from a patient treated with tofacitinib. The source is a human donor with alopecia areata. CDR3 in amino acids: CASSEFGQGGDTQYF. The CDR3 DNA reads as TGTGCCAGCAGCGAGTTTGGTCAGGGCGGAGATACGCAGTATTTT.